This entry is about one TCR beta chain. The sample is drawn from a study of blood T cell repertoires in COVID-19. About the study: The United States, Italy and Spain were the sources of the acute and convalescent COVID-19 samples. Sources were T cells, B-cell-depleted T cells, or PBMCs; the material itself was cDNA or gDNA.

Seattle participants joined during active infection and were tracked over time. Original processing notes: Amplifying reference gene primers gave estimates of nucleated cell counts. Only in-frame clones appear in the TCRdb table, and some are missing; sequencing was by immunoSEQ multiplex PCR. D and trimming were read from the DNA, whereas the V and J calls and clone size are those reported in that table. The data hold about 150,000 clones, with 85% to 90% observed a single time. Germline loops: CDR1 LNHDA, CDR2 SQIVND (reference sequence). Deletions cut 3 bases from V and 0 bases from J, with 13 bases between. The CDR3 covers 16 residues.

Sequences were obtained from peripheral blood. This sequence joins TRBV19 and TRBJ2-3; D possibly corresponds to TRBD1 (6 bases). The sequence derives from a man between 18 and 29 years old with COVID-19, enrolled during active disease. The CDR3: CASSIRGGPSTDTQYF. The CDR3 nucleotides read TGTGCCAGTAGTATCAGGGGCGGGCCAAGCACAGATACGCAGTATTTT.